This T cell receptor (beta chain) was obtained from a study of blood T cell repertoires in COVID-19. Study in general: Some COVID-19 samples were acute and others convalescent; all came from the United States, Italy and Spain.

The CDR3 length is 14 residues. Germline V gene lookup returns CDR1 SNHLY and CDR2 FYNNEI. Trimming took off 6 bases at V and 4 bases at J, with 13 bases between the two ends. Only in-frame clones appear in the TCRdb table, and some are missing; sequencing was by immunoSEQ multiplex PCR. The data contain approximately 250,000 clones, about 87% of them singletons. This clonotype originated in an older woman with COVID-19, enrolled during active disease. The sequencing input was peripheral blood. V is TRBV2 and J is TRBJ2-1; maybe TRBD2 (6 bases). The chain's CDR3 is CASRGLDYYNEQFF. In nucleotides, the CDR3 is TGTGCCAGCAGGGGGCTGGACTATTACAATGAGCAGTTCTTC.